The present T cell receptor (beta chain) was sequenced within a study of shared clonotypes between healthy human individuals. There were no recent acute infections or vaccinations among the donors, who were healthy HIV-negative adults. Study findings and constraints: Naive subsets generally had larger estimated richness than memory subsets. When naive CD4 clonotypes were compared across several donors, approximately 5% were shared.

An approximately 200 ng quantity of DNA, tens of thousands of T cell genomes, went into the sorted-subset replicate PCRs. Sequencing used immunoSEQ multiplex PCR; TCRdb keeps in-frame clones, though not all of them. The sample yields roughly 2.4 million clones, approximately 95% seen once. With regard to this clone: What it binds is not known.

The V gene's germline CDR1 is SGHVS and CDR2 FQNEAQ. The CDR3 has 16 amino acids. V was clipped by 1 base and J by 2 bases, with 12 bases between them. This sequence was found in a man aged 18 to 35 in good health. The V gene is TRBV7-8, the J gene TRBJ1-3; no firm D call. The sample consisted of naive CD4+ T cells sorted from blood. The sample's subset: CD45RA+ positively selected. The CDR3 here is CASSLVGTRTGNTIYF. DNA of the CDR3: TGTGCCAGCAGCTTAGTTGGTACACGAACTGGAAACACCATATATTTT.